This T cell receptor beta chain was identified in a study of blood T cell repertoires in COVID-19. Overall study context: Sources were T cells, B-cell-depleted T cells, or PBMCs; the material itself was cDNA or gDNA.

Clinical histories supplied by participants themselves formed the basis of cohort assignment. The CDR3 runs 13 residues. Germline V gives CDR1 MDHEN, CDR2 SYDVKM. The V and J ends lost 3 bases and 4 bases respectively, with 6 bases between them. Measured with immunoSEQ multiplex PCR; TCRdb has only the in-frame clones, and not every one. The data contain roughly 130,000 clones, 84% of them singletons. Sequencing was carried out using PBMCs or T cells enriched from blood (not recorded which). The chain is built from TRBV28 and TRBJ2-2, with no clear D. The clonotype originates from a man aged 40-49 years with acute COVID-19. The CDR3 coding sequence is TGTGCCAGCAGTTTCGCGTTCACCGGGGAGCTGTTTTTT. Residues: CASSFAFTGELFF. Using reference TRBV28 and TRBJ2-2 for the parts outside the CDR3, the full variable domain is DVKVTQSSRYLVKRTGEKVFLECVQDMDHENMFWYRQDPGLGLRLIYFSYDVKMKEKGDIPEGYSVSREKKERFSLILESASTNQTSMYLCASSFAFTGELFFGEGSRLTVL.